The present entry profiles one T cell receptor beta chain with its context. Its antigen is not known. This sample was taken from a study of T cell responses to AZD1222 COVID-19 vaccine. Using immunoSEQ multiplex PCR, the repertoire was profiled, and TCRdb retains in-frame clones only, with some absent. The data hold about 100,000 clones, with 80% to 90% observed a single time. The CDR3 has 16 amino acids. Germline CDR1 LGHNA, CDR2 YSLEER. V was pared by 0 bases and J by 4 bases, with 15 bases between. Study-wide results and caveats: Sampling captured repertoires only after the peak T cell response. Distributed over spike, vaccine-associated CD4 TCRs predominated at 160-218 and 743-854. Variant regions that are unmutated are reportedly the target of nearly half of spike-specific TCRs. Only five or six AZD1222 recipients were seropositive at baseline.

The rearrangement uses TRBV4-3 and TRBJ1-2, with D possibly matching TRBD1 (5 bases). This clonotype originated in an adult in good health. This material consisted of peripheral blood, taken on day 0 of AZD1222 vaccination. In DNA, the CDR3 is TGCGCCAGCAGCCAAGATTTAGGCGGGGCGGTCTATGGCTACACCTTC. It yields the protein CASSQDLGGAVYGYTF.